A selection of T cell receptor beta chains follows, all from one sample in a study of OX40 agonist ivuxolimab in advanced cancers. Clones were sequenced by immunoSEQ multiplex PCR, and TCRdb holds only the in-frame ones, with some missing. The sample shows 75,000 to 90,000 clones, roughly 92% of them seen only once. This specimen was CD4+ or CD8+ T cells sorted from blood, taken in a trial of the OX40 agonist ivuxolimab. Receptors originate from an adult with an advanced solid tumor such as melanoma, head and neck, liver or kidney cancer. CDR3s leave out the opening cysteine and the closing phenylalanine or tryptophan.

j_call,v_call,cdr3_aa
TRBJ1-1,TRBV29-1,SLSGYLMNTEAF
TRBJ1-1,TRBV27,ASGRLREAGNTEAF
TRBJ2-3,TRBV10-3,AIRRTVTDTQY
TRBJ1-1,TRBV25-1,ASQIQGANTEAF
TRBJ2-7,TRBV5-4,ASSSVERSYEQY
TRBJ2-1,TRBV29-1,SVVQGSGNEQF
TRBJ1-1,TRBV29-1,SVGDRGYTEAF
TRBJ2-6,TRBV7-6,ASSYGQGRSGANVLT
TRBJ1-5,TRBV6-5,ASSASGARNQPQH
TRBJ2-1,TRBV7-9,ASSLAYGTGSYNEQF
TRBJ1-2,TRBV6-5,ASSTGLWGYT
TRBJ1-2,TRBV5-5,ASSYQGADNYGYT
TRBJ2-7,TRBV7-2,ASSLDGGGFYEQY
TRBJ1-1,TRBV19,ASSFRTGRTEAF
TRBJ2-7,TRBV10-3,AISWRGGHEQY
TRBJ1-6,TRBV5-5,ASSRDAPPLH
TRBJ2-7,TRBV11-2,ASRGLAGGRAYEQY
TRBJ1-1,TRBV6-1,ASSLHRGGTEAF
TRBJ2-7,TRBV15,ATSLRWGEQY
TRBJ2-3,TRBV5-1,ASSSTGTGGAADTQY
TRBJ1-5,TRBV19,ASSVRGSPQH
TRBJ2-5,TRBV30,AWSLITGGVETQY
TRBJ1-5,TRBV21-1,ASSTNRGGVYSNQPQH
TRBJ1-4,TRBV7-9,ASSFEAVNEKLF
TRBJ2-7,TRBV27,ASSLGRDREQY
TRBJ2-5,TRBV10-1,ARPPQETQY
TRBJ1-1,TRBV2,ASRRILMNTEAF
TRBJ2-5,TRBV7-9,ASTLGTSGQETQY
TRBJ2-4,TRBV15,ATSRVRSMGQGASIQY
TRBJ2-7,TRBV18,ASSPRGGLAKKTPSYEQY
TRBJ1-5,TRBV27,ASSLVGAHQPQH
TRBJ2-7,TRBV4-2,ASSQELAGPGNEQY
TRBJ2-7,TRBV5-6,ASSQSSREQY
TRBJ1-4,TRBV21-1,ASSVRDRDRGERKLF
TRBJ2-1,TRBV6-1,ASSTGRLNEQF
TRBJ2-5,TRBV19,ASSLSGAQETQY